This is a list of T cell receptor beta chains from one sample in a study of cytomegalovirus exposure and HLA in healthy donors. TCRdb's copy holds only in-frame clones and misses some; the assay was immunoSEQ multiplex PCR. The data contain more than 75,000 clones, just under 90% of them seen just once; the ten biggest clones take up about 2.5%. Sequenced material: PBMCs. These receptors all come from a man aged 18 to 30 in good health and CMV-seronegative. Both conserved end residues are part of each CDR3. Fields, in order: V gene, D gene, J gene, clone size, CDR3 protein, CDR3 DNA. D genes are given only for firm matches. Only part of the rows carry a size: once, few, many, or a class if the clone is expanded.

TRBV7-6	NA	TRBJ2-7	NA	CASSLAQNYEQYF	TGTGCCAGCAGCTTAGCCCAGAATTACGAGCAGTACTTC
TRBV27	NA	TRBJ2-7	NA	CASSLLGGYSYEQYF	TGTGCCAGCAGTTTACTTGGGGGGTACTCCTACGAGCAGTACTTC
TRBV6-6	NA	TRBJ1-3	NA	CASSDSSDGNTIYF	TGTGCCAGCAGTGACAGTTCTGATGGAAACACCATATATTTT
TRBV7-6	TRBD1	TRBJ2-6	NA	CASSPGTGRWDLTF	TGTGCCAGCAGCCCCGGGACAGGGAGATGGGACCTGACTTTC
TRBV7-9	TRBD2	TRBJ2-2	NA	CASNIQSGKNTGELFF	TGTGCCAGCAACATTCAAAGCGGGAAGAACACCGGGGAGCTGTTTTTT
TRBV9	TRBD2	TRBJ2-7	few	CASSVALSGGSYEQYF	TGTGCCAGCAGCGTAGCGCTGAGCGGGGGCTCCTACGAGCAGTACTTC
TRBV7-6	NA	TRBJ2-5	NA	CASSLGLGARDETQYF	TGTGCCAGCAGCTTAGGATTGGGAGCTCGAGATGAGACCCAGTACTTC
TRBV9	TRBD2	TRBJ2-7	few	CASSLTSGRSEQYF	TGTGCCAGCAGCCTCACTAGCGGGAGGTCCGAGCAGTACTTC
TRBV25-1	TRBD1	TRBJ1-2	NA	CASSARTGGYGYTF	TGTGCCAGCAGTGCAAGGACAGGGGGATATGGCTACACCTTC
TRBV13	TRBD2	TRBJ2-2	NA	CASSTRLAGGWTGELFF	TGTGCCAGCAGCACCCGACTAGCGGGAGGGTGGACCGGGGAGCTGTTTTTT
TRBV5-4	NA	TRBJ2-1	NA	CASSIAGLYNEQFF	TGTGCCAGCAGTATTGCGGGACTGTACAATGAGCAGTTCTTC
TRBV6-1	NA	TRBJ1-1	NA	CASRPRRTNTEAFF	TGTGCCAGCAGGCCCAGGAGGACGAACACTGAAGCTTTCTTT
TRBV28	NA	TRBJ2-3	NA	CASSLGGLEGFTDTQYF	TGTGCCAGCAGTTTGGGCGGTCTAGAGGGCTTTACAGATACGCAGTATTTT
TRBV5-1	TRBD1	TRBJ2-1	NA	CASSETGLYNEQFF	TGCGCCAGCAGTGAGACAGGGCTCTACAATGAGCAGTTCTTC
TRBV5-1	TRBD2	TRBJ2-7	NA	CASSLVPSGLTYEQYF	TGCGCCAGCAGCTTGGTGCCTAGCGGGCTGACCTACGAGCAGTACTTC
TRBV30	NA	TRBJ2-5	NA	CAWRRGGLGGETQYF	TGTGCCTGGAGACGTGGGGGACTCGGTGGAGAGACCCAGTACTTC
TRBV19	NA	TRBJ2-3	NA	CASTPPSSGLATDTQYF	TGTGCCAGTACCCCCCCGTCCAGCGGCCTCGCCACAGATACGCAGTATTTT
TRBV28	TRBD1	TRBJ2-1	NA	CASSPVDRGAGSEQFF	TGTGCCAGCAGCCCCGTTGACAGGGGAGCTGGGTCTGAGCAGTTCTTC
TRBV10-1	NA	TRBJ1-5	once	CASSDPWEPGGGNQPQHF	TGCGCCAGCAGTGACCCCTGGGAGCCTGGAGGGGGCAATCAGCCCCAGCATTTT
TRBV23-1	TRBD2	TRBJ2-1	NA	CASSHWAGLIARLSYNEQFF	TGCGCCAGCAGTCACTGGGCGGGACTAATAGCTCGGCTTTCCTACAATGAGCAGTTCTTC
TRBV6-6	TRBD2	TRBJ2-1	once	CASGAGVTPEQFF	TGTGCCAGCGGTGCGGGGGTTACTCCTGAGCAGTTCTTC
TRBV19	NA	TRBJ2-1	NA	CASSTRGLRSYNEQFF	TGTGCCAGTAGTACCCGGGGACTCCGTTCCTACAATGAGCAGTTCTTC
TRBV4-3	TRBD2	TRBJ2-3	NA	CASSQDGTTSTDTQYF	TGCGCCAGCAGCCAAGATGGGACTACTAGCACAGATACGCAGTATTTT
TRBV28	NA	TRBJ1-5	once	CASVALMQPQHF	TGTGCCAGCGTGGCCCTGATGCAGCCCCAGCATTTT
TRBV2	TRBD1	TRBJ2-1	NA	CASSIRTGGGPREQFF	TGTGCCAGCAGTATCAGGACAGGGGGCGGACCCCGAGAGCAGTTCTTC
TRBV6-4	TRBD2	TRBJ2-2	NA	CASSDGEGREDTGELFF	TGTGCCAGCAGTGATGGGGAGGGGCGGGAGGACACCGGGGAGCTGTTTTTT
TRBV5-1	NA	TRBJ1-5	NA	CASSLPWMGLSFNQPQHF	TGCGCCAGCAGCCTCCCGTGGATGGGGCTCTCCTTCAATCAGCCCCAGCATTTT
TRBV5-4	TRBD2	TRBJ2-7	NA	CASRPGLETYEQYF	TGTGCCAGCAGGCCGGGACTAGAAACCTACGAGCAGTACTTC
TRBV6-1	TRBD1	TRBJ1-5	NA	CASSEDTGEFQPQHF	TGTGCCAGCAGTGAAGATACAGGGGAGTTTCAGCCCCAGCATTTT
TRBV7-2	NA	TRBJ2-7	NA	CASSLRGGSSYEQYF	TGTGCCAGCAGCTTAAGGGGGGGGAGCTCCTACGAGCAGTACTTC
TRBV7-2	NA	TRBJ1-1	NA	CASSADRLGTEAFF	TGTGCCAGCAGCGCCGACAGGCTCGGTACTGAAGCTTTCTTT
TRBV5-6	TRBD1	TRBJ1-2	NA	CASSLVDRKEGYTF	TGTGCCAGCAGCTTGGTGGACAGGAAAGAGGGCTACACCTTC
TRBV29-1	TRBD1	TRBJ2-3	NA	CSVSDRGITDTQYF	TGCAGCGTATCAGACAGGGGCATCACAGATACGCAGTATTTT
TRBV4-1	TRBD2	TRBJ2-1	NA	CASSHRTSALGQFF	TGCGCCAGCAGCCACCGGACTAGCGCTTTAGGGCAGTTCTTC
TRBV2	NA	TRBJ1-2	NA	CASSTAAQVDYGYTF	TGTGCCAGCAGCACGGCCGCGCAGGTGGACTATGGCTACACCTTC
TRBV7-7	TRBD2	TRBJ2-5	once	CASTLAGGPLETQYF	TGTGCTAGCACCTTAGCGGGAGGGCCATTAGAGACCCAGTACTTC
TRBV5-4	NA	TRBJ1-2	NA	CASSLVAVANYGYTF	TGTGCCAGCAGCTTGGTTGCAGTTGCTAACTATGGCTACACCTTC
TRBV5-1	TRBD2	TRBJ2-3	NA	CASSLVAAGRGTDTQYF	TGCGCCAGCAGCTTGGTCGCAGCGGGAAGGGGCACAGATACGCAGTATTTT
TRBV28	NA	TRBJ2-3	NA	CASTSGFSSTDTQYF	TGTGCCAGCACCTCGGGGTTTTCTAGCACAGATACGCAGTATTTT
TRBV18	TRBD2	TRBJ2-3	NA	CASSPTLAVTDTQYF	TGTGCCAGCTCCCCCACCCTAGCGGTCACAGATACGCAGTATTTT
TRBV7-3	TRBD2	TRBJ2-1	NA	CASSLTATSGSDEQFF	TGTGCCAGCAGCTTAACTGCGACTAGCGGGAGTGATGAGCAGTTCTTC
TRBV5-6	TRBD2	TRBJ2-2	NA	CASSFPGTSGRATGELFF	TGTGCCAGCAGCTTCCCTGGGACTAGCGGGAGGGCCACCGGGGAGCTGTTTTTT
TRBV4-1	TRBD2	TRBJ2-7	once	CASSHFETSGLYEQYF	TGCGCCAGCAGCCACTTCGAGACTAGCGGCCTTTACGAGCAGTACTTC
TRBV29-1	NA	TRBJ2-5	NA	CSVWAGSETQYF	TGCAGCGTTTGGGCAGGGTCGGAGACCCAGTACTTC
TRBV5-8	NA	TRBJ1-1	few	CASSLTGPNTEAFF	TGTGCCAGCAGCCTCACAGGTCCGAACACTGAAGCTTTCTTT
TRBV5-1	TRBD1	TRBJ1-6	NA	CASNTGAAVNSPLHF	TGCGCCAGCAACACAGGGGCGGCTGTTAATTCACCCCTCCACTTT
TRBV5-1	NA	TRBJ2-5	NA	CASSLSQVQETQYF	TGCGCCAGCAGCTTGTCACAGGTACAAGAGACCCAGTACTTC
TRBV6-1	NA	TRBJ1-3	NA	CASTGSGNTIYF	TGTGCCAGCACGGGCTCTGGAAACACCATATATTTT
TRBV29-1	NA	TRBJ2-1	NA	CSVVGLGGSSYNEQFF	TGCAGCGTTGTGGGACTCGGGGGAAGCTCCTACAATGAGCAGTTCTTC
TRBV5-6	NA	TRBJ2-1	once	CASNPTGSNEQFF	TGTGCCAGCAACCCTACAGGGTCGAATGAGCAGTTCTTC
TRBV18	TRBD1	TRBJ1-2	NA	CASSPLSRSGQGDYGYTF	TGTGCCAGCTCACCACTGAGCCGATCGGGACAGGGGGACTATGGCTACACCTTC
TRBV7-3	TRBD2	TRBJ2-2	NA	CASSLEASSSGLRGGELFF	TGTGCCAGCAGCTTAGAGGCCTCCTCTAGCGGGCTGAGGGGCGGGGAGCTGTTTTTT